This TCR beta chain was retrieved from a study of cytomegalovirus exposure and HLA in healthy donors. Study-wide findings and caveats: The finding came from a later analysis; first-cohort TCR clusters tended to co-occur in the 130 or so validation repertoires.

For this clone: Antigen specificity is unknown.

TCRdb's table, derived via immunoSEQ multiplex PCR, lists solely in-frame clones and lacks some. The repertoire holds about 160,000 clones, with less than 90% as singletons. Source material: PBMCs. This clonotype originated in a woman aged 18-29 years in good health and CMV-seronegative.

CDR3 region: CASSLKMIGRRTDTQYF. The CDR3 bases are TGTGCCAGCAGCTTGAAAATGATAGGCAGGCGCACAGATACGCAGTATTTT. V is TRBV5-6 and J is TRBJ2-3; no definite D call. There are 17 residues in the CDR3. Deletions cut 1 base from V and 1 base from J, with 16 bases between. The germline CDR1 and CDR2 sequences are SGHDT and YYEEEE.